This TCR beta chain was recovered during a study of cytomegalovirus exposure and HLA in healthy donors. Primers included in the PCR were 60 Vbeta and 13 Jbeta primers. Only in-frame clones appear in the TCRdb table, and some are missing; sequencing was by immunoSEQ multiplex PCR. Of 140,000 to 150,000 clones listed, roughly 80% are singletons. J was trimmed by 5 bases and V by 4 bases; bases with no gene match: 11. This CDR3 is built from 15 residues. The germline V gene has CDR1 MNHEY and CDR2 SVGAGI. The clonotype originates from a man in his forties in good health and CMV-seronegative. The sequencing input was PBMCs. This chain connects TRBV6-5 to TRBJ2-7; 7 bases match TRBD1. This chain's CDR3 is CASSSPRQGLHEQYF. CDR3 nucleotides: TGTGCCAGCAGTTCACCGAGACAGGGCTTACACGAGCAGTACTTC.